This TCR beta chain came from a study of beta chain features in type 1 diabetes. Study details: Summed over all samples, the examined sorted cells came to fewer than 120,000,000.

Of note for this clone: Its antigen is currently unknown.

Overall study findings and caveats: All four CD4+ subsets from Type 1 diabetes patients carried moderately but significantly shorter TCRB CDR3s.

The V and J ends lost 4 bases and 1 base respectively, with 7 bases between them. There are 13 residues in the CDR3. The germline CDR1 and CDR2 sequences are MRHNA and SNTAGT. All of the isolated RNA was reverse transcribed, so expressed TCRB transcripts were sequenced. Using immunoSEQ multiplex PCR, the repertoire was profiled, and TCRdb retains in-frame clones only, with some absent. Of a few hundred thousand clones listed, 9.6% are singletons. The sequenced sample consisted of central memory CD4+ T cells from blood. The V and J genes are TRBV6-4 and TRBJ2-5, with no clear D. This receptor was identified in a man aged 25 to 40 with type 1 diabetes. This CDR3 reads CASSATSQETQYF. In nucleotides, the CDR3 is TGTGCCAGCAGTGCGACCAGCCAAGAGACCCAGTACTTC.